This T cell receptor beta chain was captured by sequencing in a study of blood T cell repertoires in COVID-19. The V gene's germline CDR1 is SGHTA and CDR2 FQGNSA. The CDR3 is 13 residues long. Trimming took 2 bases from V and 6 from J, leaving 10 bases between them. TCRdb's copy holds only in-frame clones and misses some; the assay was immunoSEQ multiplex PCR. Among 200,000 or so clones listed, roughly 84% were seen once. The clonotype was recovered from a man aged 30 to 39 in a cohort exposed to, infected with or recovered from COVID-19 (not recorded which). The chain recombines TRBV7-2 with TRBJ1-1, with D possibly TRBD1 on 5 matching bases. Source material: PBMCs or T cells enriched from blood (not recorded which). The CDR3: CASSLTGDSEAFF. For the CDR3, the DNA is TGTGCCAGCAGCTTAACCGGGGACTCTGAAGCTTTCTTT.